This TCR beta chain was recovered during a study of blood T cell repertoires in COVID-19. The method was immunoSEQ multiplex PCR; TCRdb's version includes in-frame clones alone and lacks a portion of them. The table shows under 200,000 clones, with roughly 87% occurring only once. The material sequenced was PBMCs or T cells enriched from blood (not recorded which). The receptor was derived from a woman in her forties or fifties who had recovered from COVID-19.

The CDR3 coding sequence is TGTGCCAGCAGTCCCGGGACAGGGGGCAGTGAGACCCAGTACTTC. Translating gives CASSPGTGGSETQYF. This rearrangement joins TRBV6-2 or TRBV6-3 to TRBJ2-5, with 12 positions matching TRBD1. The ends lost 5 bases at V and 5 bases at J; junction bases unmatched: 6. The CDR3 has 15 residues. Germline CDR1 reads MNHEY; CDR2 reads SVGEGT.